This TCR beta chain comes out of a study of T cells in Graves' hyperthyroidism and ophthalmopathy. Study overall: Staff took peripheral blood when the initial diagnosis was made, before any treatment began. Study-wide findings and caveats: Patients with ophthalmopathy were separated from those with stable hyperthyroidism by a 13 V-J model.

RNA transcripts provided the source from which TCR beta CDR3 regions were amplified. Researchers ran a first-round RT-PCR on the TCR CDR3 using the HTBI primer set. Each CDR3 protein is one row after TCRdb ran MiXCR on the multiplex PCR reads. The data contain about 600,000 distinct CDR3 sequences, about 14% of them singletons. The CDR3 extends over 14 amino acids. CDR1 DFQATT and CDR2 SNEGSKA come from the germline V gene (reference sequence). V was pared by 8 bases and J by 0 bases, with 8 bases of the junction left unmatched. Uncontrolled infection, other autoimmune disease, pregnancy or lactation led to exclusion. PBMCs were obtained from approximately 10 ml fresh peripheral blood. A word on this clonotype: The target antigen is unknown.

The source is a woman aged 45-65 years with Graves' ophthalmopathy. This chain uses TRBV20-1 with TRBJ2-3; 7 nucleotides match TRBD2. Sequenced sample: blood. The CDR3 here is CSTLSGASTDTQYF. The CDR3 DNA reads TGCAGTACGCTGAGCGGGGCTAGCACAGATACGCAGTATTTT.